This TCR beta chain stems from a study of response to subunit inactivated influenza vaccine. Study-level points and caveats: The authors suggested that every seasonal influenza vaccination recruits few new T cells.

This clonotype has more than one count but fewer than ten. Its antigen remains unidentified. MiXCR was run by TCRdb on the RT-PCR reads, yielding one entry per CDR3 protein. Of around 530,000 distinct CDR3 sequences in the sample, approximately 15% were seen once. The CDR3 runs to 14 residues. Trimming removed 4 bases at V and 6 bases at J, with 14 bases between. Per the germline V gene, CDR1 is SGHRS and CDR2 is YFSETQ. The chain employs TRBV5-1 and TRBJ2-1; a weak D match, TRBD2 (6 bases). The sample here was CD4+ T cells sorted from PBMCs, taken less than 25 months after vaccination. The sequence was obtained from a man between 50 and 70 years old who received an inactivated influenza vaccine. Here the CDR3 DNA reads TGCGCCAGCAGCGTGGGGACTTCTACCAATGAGCAGTTCTTC. Encoded protein: CASSVGTSTNEQFF.